One sample yielded the 2 T cell receptor beta chains listed below, sequenced in a study of T cells in Graves' hyperthyroidism and ophthalmopathy. RNA transcripts provided the source from which TCR beta CDR3 regions were amplified. In the first-round RT-PCR of the TCR CDR3, the HTBI primer set was used. TCRdb analysed the multiplex PCR reads with MiXCR anew, one entry per CDR3 protein. The repertoire holds about 720,000 distinct CDR3 sequences, about 19% seen once, with 16% in the top ten. Sequences were obtained from blood. Receptors were obtained from a woman between 45 and 65 years old with Graves' hyperthyroidism that later progressed to Graves' ophthalmopathy.

The genes are TRBV9 and TRBJ2-5; TRBD2 is a possible D gene (6 bases). CDR1 is SGDLS and CDR2 is YYNGEE in the germline V gene. The CDR3 runs to 15 residues. V dropped 5 bases and J dropped 5 bases, with 19 bases sitting between them. CDR3 amino acids: CASSEGIREVETQYF. As DNA, the CDR3 is TGTGCCAGCAGTGAGGGGATCAGGGAGGTGGAGACCCAGTACTTC. Supplemented by reference TRBV9 and TRBJ2-5, the full variable domain reads DSGVTQTPKHLITATGQRVTLRCSPRSGDLSVYWYQQSLDQGLQFLIQYYNGEERAKGNILERFSAQQFPDLHSELNLSSLELGDSALYFCASSEGIREVETQYFGPGTRLLVL.

This clonotype appeared many times. V is TRBV5-1 and J is TRBJ1-2, with TRBD1 matching 7 bases. Germline lookup yields CDR1 SGHRS and CDR2 YFSETQ. V trimming: 0 bases; J trimming: 4 bases; junction bases outside the gene matches: 9. The CDR3 consists of 16 residues. For the CDR3, the DNA is TGCGCCAGCAGCTTGGCCCGACAGGGCGGGACCTATGGCTACACCTTC. Protein sequence: CASSLARQGGTYGYTF. Drawing the rest from reference TRBV5-1 and TRBJ1-2, the complete variable domain is KAGVTQTPRYLIKTRGQQVTLSCSPISGHRSVSWYQQTPGQGLQFLFEYFSETQRNKGNFPGRFSGRQFSNSRSEMNVSTLELGDSALYLCASSLARQGGTYGYTFGSGTRLTVV.